This TCR beta chain derives from a study of cytomegalovirus exposure and HLA in healthy donors (dated by TCRdb to between 2016 and 2019). Study-wide context: A later analysis indicated that the 120 validation repertoires were generated on the platform also employed for the approximately 700 repertoires of the first cohort. The study aimed to test whether cataloging public T cell receptors could reveal signatures of past pathogen exposure. To predict cytomegalovirus infection status, the study brought together high-throughput TCR immunosequencing, statistical association of individual TCRs with disease status, and machine learning. Besides the first cohort of approximately 710 subjects, a separate validation cohort made up of roughly 130 different subjects was used.

Donors formed part of the validation cohort, which comprised fewer than 150 subjects and was distinct from the first cohort of several hundred subjects. Worth noting for this clone: What this receptor recognizes is not known. It has no much larger one-base neighbor in the sample; base qualities were not kept.

The method behind the library was the immunoSEQ multiplex PCR assay. From the authors' description of their analysis: A statistical classification framework was built to diagnose cytomegalovirus status from the catalog of TCR beta chain sequences. Entries here come from immuneACCESS through TCRdb and include only in-frame sequences with V and J called. Some clones fail to appear in such tables; in the studies checked, an unresolved V gene covers under half of the shortfall, and the cause of the remainder is unknown. The V and J calls and the clone size are those of that table, but D and trimming were determined from the DNA. In all, the sample holds 150,000 to 170,000 clones, and just over 85% of those were seen once. The leading ten clones occupy roughly 1.9% of the sample. V is reduced by 4 bases and J by 2 bases, leaving a spacing of 11 bases between them. CDR3 length: 14 amino acids, cysteine to phenylalanine. Here the CDR3 DNA is all that survives: 42 bases in frame from base 1. For CDR1 and CDR2, the germline V gene lists MNHNS and SASEGT.

Broader findings and caveats from the paper: All 120 or so repertoires were used to score co-occurrence in the validation cohort in a later analysis, because that analysis had no HLA typing for the cohort. In a later analysis, TCRs clustered in the first cohort were found to also tend to co-occur in the 100 to 150 validation repertoires, with about 93% of cluster scores above 0. The study listed 164 TCR beta chains as associated with cytomegalovirus. In both the original and validation cohorts, the classifier was reported to diagnose cytomegalovirus status with high specificity and sensitivity. While some public TCRs were present in many individuals, most TCR sequences turned up only very rarely across donors. It was suggested by the authors that the approach could potentially be generalized to other disease states and immunological phenotypes. A few of the identified cytomegalovirus-associated TCR beta chains were confirmed in vitro to be specific for cytomegalovirus antigens.

This TCR derives from a human donor in good health. The chain was built from TRBV6-1 and TRBJ1-2; no confident D gene assignment can be made. Source material: PBMCs. At the DNA level, the sequence is TGTGCCAGCAGTGGCCGACTTGCCAACTATGGCTACACCTTC. Translated, it gives CASSGRLANYGYTF.